What follows are 19 T cell receptor beta chains derived from one specimen sequenced in a study of blood T cell repertoires in COVID-19 (dated by TCRdb to 2020 to 2021). Libraries were made using the immunoSEQ multiplex PCR assay. TCRdb retrieved this table from immuneACCESS and kept in-frame rearrangements only. Not all clones are present; in checked studies, unresolved V genes account for under half, and no reason is known for the remainder. This sample has over 120,000 clones in its table, and about four fifths of those were observed once. 3% of the sample is in the top ten clones. The sample consisted of peripheral blood. These receptors were obtained from a woman older than 75 with acute or convalescent COVID-19.

V is TRBV19 and J is TRBJ1-1; weak D call: TRBD1 (6 bases). CDR1 and CDR2 from the germline V gene are LNHDA and SQIVND (reference sequence). CDR3 length: 13 residues. V was pared by 0 bases and J by 4 bases, with 6 bases between. CDR3 DNA: TGTGCCAGTAGTATAGACAGGGGCACTGAAGCTTTCTTT. Amino acid sequence: CASSIDRGTEAFF.

A few counts support this clone. The V gene is TRBV25-1, the J gene TRBJ1-4; 8 nucleotides line up with TRBD1. The CDR3 is 16 residues long. J was trimmed by 6 bases and V by 3 bases; bases with no gene match: 9. In germline, CDR1 is MGHDK, CDR2 SYGVNS. CDR3 coding DNA: TGTGCCAGCAGTGATGGGGGACGGACAGGGTATGAAAAACTGTTTTTT. This codes for CASSDGGRTGYEKLFF.

The chain links TRBV5-1 to TRBJ2-5; D uncertain. Germline V gene data show CDR1 as SGHRS and CDR2 as YFSETQ. The CDR3 consists of 15 residues. Trimming shortened V by 6 bases and J by 5 bases, and 20 bases separated the two germline ends. CDR3 sequence reads: CASKLTVPNSETQYF. CDR3 DNA: TGCGCCAGCAAATTAACAGTCCCGAACTCGGAGACCCAGTACTTC. The full variable domain, rest sourced from reference TRBV5-1 and TRBJ2-5, is KAGVTQTPRYLIKTRGQQVTLSCSPISGHRSVSWYQQTPGQGLQFLFEYFSETQRNKGNFPGRFSGRQFSNSRSEMNVSTLELGDSALYLCASKLTVPNSETQYFGPGTRLLVL.

With regard to this clone: Within the sample, other DNA sequences also encode this same CDR3. The chain is built from TRBV18 and TRBJ1-1; tentative D call: TRBD1 (6 bases). The V and J ends lost 6 bases and 8 bases respectively, with 16 bases between them. CDR1 is KGHSH and CDR2 is LQKENI in the germline V gene. The CDR3 totals 13 residues. CDR3 DNA: TGTGCCAGCTCTCCAAACAGGGATACCGAAGCTTTCTTT. Translating it yields CASSPNRDTEAFF. The entire variable domain, with the rest obtained from reference TRBV18 and TRBJ1-1, is as follows: NAGVMQNPRHLVRRRGQEARLRCSPMKGHSHVYWYRQLPEEGLKFMVYLQKENIIDESGMPKERFSAEFPKEGPSILRIQQVVRGDSAAYFCASSPNRDTEAFFGQGTRLTVV.

The CDR3 here is CASSPRTGGTGELFF. In DNA, the CDR3 is TGTGCCAGCAGCCCCCGGACAGGGGGGACCGGGGAGCTGTTTTTT. The chain has TRBV11-2 and TRBJ2-2; 10 nucleotides match TRBD1. The CDR3 is made up of 15 amino acids. Germline V CDR1 and CDR2: SGHAT, FQNNGV. Trimming cost V 5 bases and J 5 bases; bases outside gene matches: 5.

This chain connects TRBV4-1 to TRBJ2-3, with 10 bases that match TRBD1. The junction had 9 bases not matched to a gene; V was cut back by 2 bases and J by 1 base. Germline CDR1 reads MGHRA; CDR2 reads YSYEKL. There are 18 residues in the CDR3. Written as DNA, the CDR3 is TGCGCCAGCAGCCAACTGGGGGGACAGGGGTTTGGCACAGATACGCAGTATTTT. This encodes CASSQLGGQGFGTDTQYF.

The V gene is TRBV10-2, the J gene TRBJ1-5; 8 bases fit TRBD1. V was clipped by 5 bases and J by 5 bases; unmatched bases: 2. From germline, CDR1 is WSHSY and CDR2 SAAADI. The CDR3 is made up of 13 amino acids. The CDR3 DNA is TGCGCCAGCAGTCTGGACAGGGATCAGCCCCAGCATTTT. Protein: CASSLDRDQPQHF.

The gene calls are TRBV11-2 and TRBJ1-2; 8 nucleotides match TRBD1. This CDR3 has 13 amino acids. The V segment lost 6 bases and the J segment 8 bases; nucleotides outside the gene matches: 8. CDR1 and CDR2 from the germline V gene are SGHAT and FQNNGV. The CDR3 protein is CASSHRGWKGYTF. As DNA, the CDR3 is TGTGCCAGCAGTCACAGGGGGTGGAAGGGCTACACCTTC.

V and J are TRBV12-3 or TRBV12-4 and TRBJ1-2; TRBD1 agrees at 7 bases. The J segment lost 4 bases and the V segment lost 4 bases, leaving 0 bases of the junction unmatched. The CDR3 has 12 residues. This CDR3 reads CASSSGGYGYTF. CDR3 DNA sequence: TGTGCCAGCAGTTCAGGGGGCTATGGCTACACCTTC.

The chain uses TRBV4-1 and TRBJ1-2, with 8 bases aligning to TRBD1. With V trimmed by 2 bases and J by 2 bases, 10 bases remained unmatched. CDR3 length equals 17 residues. Germline V lookup: CDR1 MGHRA, CDR2 YSYEKL. The CDR3 coding sequence is TGCGCCAGCAGCCAACCTACGACAGGGGCAAAAAACTATGGCTACACCTTC. This sequence encodes CASSQPTTGAKNYGYTF.

V usage is TRBV18 and J usage is TRBJ1-1; D ambiguous. This CDR3 is 16 amino acids long. V was trimmed by 2 bases and J by 3 bases, leaving 16 bases between them. Germline V gene sequence: CDR1 KGHSH, CDR2 LQKENI. CDR3 in DNA: TGTGCCAGCTCACCAACAACGACTCTCGGGGACACTGAAGCTTTCTTT. As protein: CASSPTTTLGDTEAFF.

This chain connects TRBV4-3 to TRBJ1-4; 7 nucleotides agree with TRBD1. The ends lost 1 base at V and 6 bases at J; junction bases unmatched: 5. The CDR3 loop spans 15 amino acids. Germline V gene lookup returns CDR1 LGHNA and CDR2 YSLEER. DNA for the CDR3: TGCGCCAGCAGCCAAGTCGACAGGGACGATGAAAAACTGTTTTTT. Its protein is CASSQVDRDDEKLFF.

V and J are TRBV10-2 and TRBJ1-1, with a tentative D call TRBD1 (5 bases). The germline V gene encodes CDR1 WSHSY and CDR2 SAAADI. The CDR3 length is 11 residues. V gave up 9 bases and J gave up 7 bases, with 12 bases separating them. This CDR3 is CASDGGFEAFF. CDR3 nucleotide sequence: TGCGCCAGTGACGGGGGTTTTGAAGCTTTCTTT.

The chain uses TRBV2 and TRBJ2-7, with 8 bases identical to TRBD2. The length of the CDR3 is 15 residues. The V and J ends lost 4 bases and 3 bases, in that order; junction bases with no gene match: 8. Germline CDR1 is SNHLY and CDR2 is FYNNEI. CDR3 residues: CASSGGTRRSYEQYF. CDR3 DNA: TGTGCCAGCAGTGGGGGGACTAGGAGGAGCTACGAGCAGTACTTC.

The chain recombines TRBV20-1 with TRBJ2-1; 12 bases match TRBD2. Trimming at V came to 3 bases and at J to 7 bases, leaving 10 bases not matched to a gene. The CDR3 has 16 amino acids. The germline gives CDR1 DFQATT, CDR2 SNEGSKA (reference sequence). The CDR3 nucleotides are TGCAGTGCTAGTGGGCTAGCGGGGGGGGCCGGGAATGAGCAGTTCTTC. Its translation: CSASGLAGGAGNEQFF.

This clone was seen a few times. The V gene is TRBV5-1, the J gene TRBJ1-2, with 11 bases matching TRBD1. V trimming: 4 bases; J trimming: 8 bases; junction bases outside the gene matches: 7. Germline lookup yields CDR1 SGHRS and CDR2 YFSETQ. There are 14 residues in the CDR3. The CDR3 nucleotides read TGCGCCAGCAGCCCGGACAGGGGGCCGAAGGGCTACACCTTC. The encoded protein is CASSPDRGPKGYTF.

The V gene is TRBV5-4, the J gene TRBJ1-2; a possible D gene is TRBD1 (6 bases). This CDR3 contains 14 residues. CDR1 is SGHNT and CDR2 is YYREEE in the germline V gene (reference sequence). The V and J ends lost 0 bases and 3 bases respectively, with 9 bases between them. The CDR3 region is CASSLAGGDYGYTF. The CDR3 bases are TGTGCCAGCAGCTTGGCGGGGGGCGACTATGGCTACACCTTC.

This chain joins TRBV7-9 and TRBJ1-5; 7 nucleotides align to TRBD1. This CDR3 is 15 amino acids long. The germline V gene encodes CDR1 SEHNR and CDR2 FQNEAQ (reference sequence). V shed 5 bases and J 0 bases; nucleotides not matched to a gene: 4. CDR3: CASSEGTVSNQPQHF. The DNA for the CDR3 is TGTGCCAGCAGCGAGGGGACAGTTAGCAATCAGCCCCAGCATTTT.

The chain uses TRBV7-9 and TRBJ2-2, with 7 bases lining up with TRBD1. The CDR3 loop spans 14 amino acids. V trimming: 8 bases; J trimming: 4 bases; junction bases outside the gene matches: 7. Germline V lookup: CDR1 SEHNR, CDR2 FQNEAQ (reference sequence). CDR3 sequence reads: CASDRDRFTGELFF. CDR3 nucleotide sequence: TGTGCCAGCGACCGGGACAGATTCACCGGGGAGCTGTTTTTT.